Presented here are 4 T cell receptor beta chains from one specimen sequenced in a study of technical replicates of blood from several donors. Profiled with immunoSEQ multiplex PCR; TCRdb holds only in-frame clones, not every one. The sample holds about 81,000 clones, under 95% seen once. The material sequenced was T cells isolated from PBMCs. Receptor source: a human donor in good health.

The V gene is TRBV6-5, the J gene TRBJ1-3; D is ambiguous. The CDR3 spans 15 residues. Trimming stripped 2 bases from V and 0 bases from J, with 8 bases between. Germline lookup yields CDR1 MNHEY and CDR2 SVGAGI. The CDR3 nucleotides are TGTGCCAGCAGTTACACGGTTAACTCTGGAAACACCATATATTTT. It codes for CASSYTVNSGNTIYF.

The chain has TRBV28 and TRBJ1-5; no clear D. The CDR3 is 17 amino acids. V gave up 3 bases and J gave up 7 bases, with 22 bases separating them. Germline values: CDR1 MDHEN, CDR2 SYDVKM. CDR3: CASSFSGKGPREQPQHF. CDR3 DNA: TGTGCCAGCAGTTTTAGCGGCAAAGGTCCACGGGAGCAGCCCCAGCATTTT.

The chain has TRBV6-6 and TRBJ2-3; the match to TRBD2 covers 11 bases. Germline trimming cut 6 bases from V and 8 bases from J; bases unmatched to any gene: 13. This CDR3 spans 16 amino acids. Looked up from germline, CDR1 is MNHNY and CDR2 is SVGAGI (reference sequence). This chain's CDR3 is CASRAPPSGGQGTQYF. In nucleotides, the CDR3 is TGTGCCAGCAGAGCCCCCCCTAGCGGGGGGCAGGGTACGCAGTATTTT.

V gene TRBV12-5 combines with J gene TRBJ2-1, with D possibly matching TRBD1 (5 bases). This CDR3 is 18 amino acids long. Per germline, CDR1 LGHNT and CDR2 FRNRAP. Between the trimmed V and J ends, which lost 0 bases and 0 bases, there was a span of 15 bases. The CDR3, as DNA: TGTGCTAGTGGTTTGGTACAGTCAGGGTCCCACTCCTACAATGAGCAGTTCTTC. It translates to CASGLVQSGSHSYNEQFF. The full variable domain, with the rest looked up from reference TRBV12-5 and TRBJ2-1, is DARVTQTPRHKVTEMGQEVTMRCQPILGHNTVFWYRQTMMQGLELLAYFRNRAPLDDSGMPKDRFSAEMPDATLATLKIQPSEPRDSAVYFCASGLVQSGSHSYNEQFFGPGTRLTVL.